What follows describes a single T cell receptor beta chain. Its target is unknown. Here the CDR3 omits its conserved ending phenylalanine or tryptophan, so a read error is the likely source. The germline V gene encodes CDR1 SEHNR and CDR2 FQNEAQ (reference sequence). V shed 4 bases and J shed 9 bases, with 7 bases lying between them. This CDR3 has 11 amino acids. Starting material of around 490 ng total RNA yielded TCR beta cDNA via a constant-region primer. Three-round nested multiplex PCR performed with slightly modified ARM-PCR produced the TCR beta libraries. Both of the initial two PCR rounds ran for about 9 cycles and employed TRBV1-TRBV30 forward primers alongside a C-beta reverse primer. In TCRdb, the multiplex PCR reads were re-called with MiXCR into one record per CDR3 protein. The data contain fewer than 350,000 distinct CDR3 sequences, less than 75% of them singletons. The data derive from a study of tumor-infiltrating lymphocytes in primary liver carcinoma. Study-level information: All lesions had stage T1-T3 N0M0 and 4.2 to 10 cm widths. Points from the study as a whole: Tumors had a top-250-clone fraction that was significantly higher than blood (p = 0.039).

Germline DNA was also extracted, and blood RNA derived from unsorted whole blood. V and J are TRBV7-9 and TRBJ2-1; D ambiguous. The sequence came from a middle-aged man with primary liver carcinoma and hepatitis B virus infection. Sequencing was carried out using peripheral blood. The CDR3, as DNA: TGTGCCAGCAGCTCTCTTGGTGAGCAGTTCCTC. Its translation is CASSSLGEQFL.